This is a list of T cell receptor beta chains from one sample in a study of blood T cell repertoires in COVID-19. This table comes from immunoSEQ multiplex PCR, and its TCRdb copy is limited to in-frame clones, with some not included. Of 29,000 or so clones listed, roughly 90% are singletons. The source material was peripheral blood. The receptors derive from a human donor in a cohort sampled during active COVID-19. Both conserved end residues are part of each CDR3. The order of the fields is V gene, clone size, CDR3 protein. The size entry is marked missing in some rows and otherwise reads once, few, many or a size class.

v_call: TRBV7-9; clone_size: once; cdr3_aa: CASSQQAGQETQYF
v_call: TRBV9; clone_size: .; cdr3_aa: CASSVAPTADTQYF
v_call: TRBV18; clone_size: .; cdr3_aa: CASSPPGQLNYEQYF
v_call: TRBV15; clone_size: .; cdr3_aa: CATSRGRLASNEQFF
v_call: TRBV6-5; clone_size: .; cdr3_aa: CASSYSRTSGGAWFF
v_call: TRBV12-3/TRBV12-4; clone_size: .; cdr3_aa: CASSQDYLQTQYF
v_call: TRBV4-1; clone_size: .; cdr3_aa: CASSQLPGTSETQYF
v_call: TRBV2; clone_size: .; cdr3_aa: CASSRQGITAPLHF
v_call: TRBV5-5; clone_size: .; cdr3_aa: CASSKTGHTYNEQFF
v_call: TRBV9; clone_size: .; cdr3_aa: CASSADWNTEAFF
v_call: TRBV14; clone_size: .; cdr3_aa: CASSLARGQGASGYGYTF
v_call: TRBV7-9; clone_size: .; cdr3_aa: CASSLAGAGNTIYF
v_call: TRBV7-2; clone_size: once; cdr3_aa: CASSSSPGGNQPQHF
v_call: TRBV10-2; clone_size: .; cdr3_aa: CASTESPVSTDTQYF
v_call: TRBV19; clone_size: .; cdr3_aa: CASRGLGVEKLFF
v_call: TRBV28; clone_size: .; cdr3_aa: CASTSQGAAGGYTF
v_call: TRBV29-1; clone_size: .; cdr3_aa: CSVRPGRTEAFF
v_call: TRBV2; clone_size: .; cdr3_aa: CASSERGGTDTQYF
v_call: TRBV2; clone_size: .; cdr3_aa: CASSVGTGGTGYTF
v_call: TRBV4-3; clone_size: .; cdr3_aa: CASSPHSQGAPTQEKLFF
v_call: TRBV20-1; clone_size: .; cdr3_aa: CSARGGSGGTNTGELFF
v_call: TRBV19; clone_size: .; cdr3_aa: CASSSTLEETQYF
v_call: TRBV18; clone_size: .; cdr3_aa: CASSRGGSTDTQYF
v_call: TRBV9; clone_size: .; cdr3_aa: CASSVSGGSTDTQYF
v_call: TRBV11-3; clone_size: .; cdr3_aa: CASSLRGDNGELFF
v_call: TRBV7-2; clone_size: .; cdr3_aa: CASSLGGGPSNYGYTF
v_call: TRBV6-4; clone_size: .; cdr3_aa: CASSARQGAHEKLFF